This T cell receptor (beta chain) was captured in a study of T cell responses to AZD1222 COVID-19 vaccine. Germline V gene lookup returns CDR1 SGHNT and CDR2 YENEEA. V was clipped by 2 bases and J by 4 bases; unmatched bases: 7. This CDR3 region has 17 residues. Study-level points and caveats: The study found Spike-specific TCR breadth and depth rose after two AZD1222 doses.

The sample holds one count of this clone. The antigen is unknown. Produced via immunoSEQ multiplex PCR; TCRdb's table is partial and in-frame only. The sample shows roughly 85,000 clones, roughly nine tenths of them seen only once. The chain combines TRBV11-3 with TRBJ2-1, with 11 bases lining up with TRBD2. The sample here was peripheral blood, taken 28 days after the second AZD1222 dose. The receptor was derived from an adult who received the AZD1222 COVID-19 vaccine. CDR3 sequence reads: CASSLQASGRKYNEQFF. DNA of the CDR3: TGTGCCAGCAGCTTACAGGCTAGCGGGAGGAAATACAATGAGCAGTTCTTC.